Below, 32 T cell receptor beta chains from the same sample are listed, as sequenced in a study of T-cell memory formation after mild COVID-19 (dated by TCRdb to 2020 to 2022). Library preparation was by 5' RACE. Sequencing was performed on an Illumina NovaSeq 6000. TCRdb passed the public sequencing reads through fastp at Q25 and MiXCR, retaining productive beta sequences. One record per CDR3 amino acid sequence lists the most common genes and DNA. The table for this sample lists about 150,000 distinct CDR3 sequences; over 15% of them were counted only once. 2% to 2.5% of the sample rests with the top ten. Sequencing was done on a sample of PBMCs or a T cell subset sorted from them (not recorded which). The receptors were sampled from an adult woman who had mild COVID-19 (a few samples of this study predate the infection). The sample titles of this study are shuffled in the database, so cell type and time point are left out; the donor was told from shared clones.

The gene calls are TRBV20-1 and TRBJ2-7; 8 bases map to TRBD2. J was trimmed by 3 bases and V by 1 base; bases with no gene match: 8. Germline V lookup: CDR1 DFQATT, CDR2 SNEGSKA (reference sequence). CDR3 length: 15 residues. CDR3 nucleotide sequence: TGCAGTGCTAGAGGCGGAACTAGCGGATACTACGAGCAGTACTTC. Translated: CSARGGTSGYYEQYF.

In its sample, this clonotype was seen a few times. This chain connects TRBV5-1 to TRBJ2-1; D unclear. CDR3 length equals 16 residues. Trimming removed 5 bases at V and 0 bases at J, with 15 bases between. In germline, CDR1 is SGHRS, CDR2 YFSETQ. The CDR3 DNA is TGCGCCAGCAGGCCTCAGAGTCCCCTCTCCTACAATGAGCAGTTCTTC. Its translation is CASRPQSPLSYNEQFF.

The chain is built from TRBV2 and TRBJ2-3, with D perhaps TRBD2 (5 bases). Germline V gives CDR1 SNHLY, CDR2 FYNNEI. This CDR3 is built from 13 residues. The germline V and J ends were trimmed by 3 bases and 9 bases, with 13 bases remaining between them. CDR3 sequence: CASSDRRGDTQYF. CDR3 nucleotide sequence: TGTGCCAGCAGTGATCGCCGGGGAGACACGCAGTATTTT.

The V call is TRBV11-2, the J call TRBJ1-2; D gene ambiguous. With 4 bases removed from V and 4 bases from J, the gap between germline ends came to 10 bases. Germline lookup yields CDR1 SGHAT and CDR2 FQNNGV. The CDR3 covers 13 residues. The CDR3 coding sequence is TGTGCCAGCAGCTCCAGCTCGGGCTATGGCTACACCTTC. Protein product: CASSSSSGYGYTF.

The sample holds a few counts of this clonotype. The chain combines TRBV7-8 with TRBJ2-1; TRBD1 matches at 7 bases. The CDR3 runs 16 residues. CDR1 and CDR2 (germline): SGHVS, FQNEAQ. V was clipped by 5 bases and J by 10 bases; unmatched bases: 17. DNA of the CDR3: TGTGCCAGCAGCCCCCCCGGGACAGTCACAAGGAGGGAGCAGTTCTTC. Protein: CASSPPGTVTRREQFF.

A few counts support this clonotype. The chain links TRBV3-1 to TRBJ1-2, with 7 bases matching TRBD1. The germline V gene has CDR1 LGHDT and CDR2 YNNKEL (reference sequence). The V gene end was trimmed by 1 base and the J gene end by 8 bases; junction bases not matched to a gene: 4. The CDR3 is 13 residues long. The CDR3 here is CASSQGQGRGYTF. The CDR3 nucleotides read TGTGCCAGCAGCCAAGGACAGGGCCGCGGCTACACCTTC.

This chain connects TRBV10-3 to TRBJ2-5; D is undetermined. Trimming pared 3 bases from V and 5 bases from J, leaving 4 bases between. The germline gives CDR1 ENHRY, CDR2 SYGVKD. This CDR3 is 11 amino acids long. CDR3 protein: CAISDMETQYF. In nucleotides, the CDR3 is TGTGCCATCAGTGATATGGAGACCCAGTACTTC.

The CDR3 protein is CASSISGTGGSYEQYF. CDR3 coding DNA: TGTGCCAGCAGCATCTCAGGGACAGGGGGCTCCTACGAGCAGTACTTC. V is TRBV7-3 and J is TRBJ2-7; 11 bases align to TRBD1. The germline V gene encodes CDR1 SGHTA and CDR2 FQGTGA. The CDR3 loop spans 16 amino acids. The J segment lost 0 bases and the V segment lost 5 bases, leaving 6 bases of the junction unmatched.

Only a few counts were recorded for this clonotype. An end of the junction differs from the germline gene, which may be a read error. The rearrangement joins TRBV18 to TRBJ1-1; 8 bases fit TRBD1. There are 15 residues in the CDR3. Germline CDR1 reads KGHSH; CDR2 reads LQKENI. CDR3 DNA: TGTGCCAGCTCCCCACAGGGGGGGCAGAACACTGAAGCTTTCTTT. It translates to CASSPQGGQNTEAFF.

The chain recombines TRBV14 with TRBJ1-3; D is undetermined. CDR3 length: 15 residues. CDR1 is SGHDN and CDR2 is FVKESK in the germline V gene. The V end lost 4 bases, the J end lost 4 bases, and 14 bases lay between the germline ends. The CDR3 DNA follows: TGTGCCAGCAGCCGAATACAGCTCTCGGGAAACACCATATATTTT. Its translation is CASSRIQLSGNTIYF.

This chain links TRBV12-3 or TRBV12-4 with TRBJ2-3; 7 bases agree with TRBD2. V dropped 1 base and J dropped 4; count of bases not matched to a gene: 5. This CDR3 spans 15 amino acids. CDR3 bases: TGTGCCAGCAGTTTAGACGTTGGGGGGGCAGATACGCAGTATTTT. Translated, it gives CASSLDVGGADTQYF.

The sample holds a few counts of this clonotype. The rearrangement links TRBV24-1 to TRBJ2-7; D is unclear. This CDR3 is built from 11 residues. Trimming cost V 7 bases and J 2 bases, with 5 bases left between them. Per germline, CDR1 KGHDR and CDR2 SFDVKD. As DNA, the CDR3 is TGTGCCACCAGGACCCCCTACGAGCAGTACTTC. Translating gives CATRTPYEQYF.

This clonotype was seen only a few times. This chain joins TRBV7-2 and TRBJ2-2; 7 bases match TRBD2. Trimming cost V 5 bases and J 5 bases; bases outside gene matches: 8. Germline V lookup: CDR1 SGHTA, CDR2 FQGNSA. The CDR3 sequence is 15 residues long. CDR3: CASSAQRLATGELFF. The CDR3 nucleotides read TGTGCCAGCAGCGCCCAAAGACTAGCAACCGGGGAGCTGTTTTTT.

This clonotype was seen more than once but under ten times. V and J are TRBV14 and TRBJ2-5; D uncertain. Trimming removed 4 bases at V and 5 bases at J, with 14 bases between. Looked up from germline, CDR1 is SGHDN and CDR2 is FVKESK. The CDR3 consists of 14 residues. For the CDR3, the DNA is TGTGCCAGCAGCCCCCTCGTTGGTCGGGAGACCCAGTACTTC. As protein: CASSPLVGRETQYF.

The chain combines TRBV7-2 with TRBJ2-5; 8 positions agree with TRBD1. CDR1 SGHTA and CDR2 FQGNSA come from the germline V gene. The CDR3 runs 15 residues. V lost 1 base and J lost 1; bases outside the gene matches: 2. The CDR3 spells CASSLGDRTQETQYF. The CDR3 coding sequence is TGTGCCAGCAGCTTAGGGGACAGGACCCAAGAGACCCAGTACTTC.

This clonotype occurred many times. The chain recombines TRBV20-1 with TRBJ2-7; no clear D. The CDR3 has 10 residues. CDR1 is DFQATT, CDR2 SNEGSKA, per germline (reference sequence). Deletions cut 0 bases from V and 5 bases from J, with 2 bases between. The CDR3 is CSARDNEQYF. DNA for the CDR3: TGCAGTGCTAGAGATAACGAGCAGTACTTC.

This chain links TRBV4-2 with TRBJ2-1, with 13 bases that match TRBD2. J lost 9 bases, V lost 3 bases, and 8 bases had no gene match. The CDR3 sequence is 16 residues long. Germline assignment: CDR1 LGHNA and CDR2 YNFKEQ. The CDR3 here is CASSHAGLAGRGEQFF. CDR3 DNA sequence: TGTGCCAGCAGCCACGCGGGACTAGCGGGGCGCGGTGAGCAGTTCTTC.

This clonotype showed up just a few times. The chain uses TRBV11-1 and TRBJ2-1, with TRBD2 identical over 11 bases. V dropped 2 bases and J dropped 0; count of bases not matched to a gene: 6. There are 18 residues in the CDR3. Germline lookup yields CDR1 SGHAT and CDR2 FQDESV (reference sequence). The CDR3 loop is CASSLKLAGANSYNEQFF. CDR3 DNA sequence: TGTGCCAGCAGCTTAAAACTAGCGGGGGCGAACTCCTACAATGAGCAGTTCTTC.

This clonotype has a single count. This rearrangement joins TRBV2 to TRBJ1-2; no clear D. The CDR3 sequence is 14 residues long. Trimming cost V 5 bases and J 0 bases, with 10 bases left between them. CDR1 SNHLY and CDR2 FYNNEI come from the germline V gene. The CDR3 DNA follows: TGTGCCAGCAGTTTGCTCTCGGCTAACTATGGCTACACCTTC. Translating it yields CASSLLSANYGYTF. The full variable domain, rest sourced from reference TRBV2 and TRBJ1-2, is EPEVTQTPSHQVTQMGQEVILRCVPISNHLYFYWYRQILGQKVEFLVSFYNNEISEKSEIFDDQFSVERPDGSNFTLKIRSTKLEDSAMYFCASSLLSANYGYTFGSGTRLTVV.

In this sample, this clonotype turned up a few times. The chain is built from TRBV28 and TRBJ2-5; 8 bases match TRBD2. The CDR3 is made up of 18 amino acids. J was trimmed by 5 bases and V by 3 bases; bases with no gene match: 17. Germline V gene sequence: CDR1 MDHEN, CDR2 SYDVKM. For the CDR3, the DNA is TGTGCCAGCAGTTTTCCCGGACTAGCTAGTTATGGAAGGGAGACCCAGTACTTC. This encodes CASSFPGLASYGRETQYF.

Only a few counts were recorded for this clonotype. This chain links TRBV12-3 or TRBV12-4 with TRBJ2-7, with D possibly TRBD1 on 5 matching bases. V was pared by 5 bases and J by 2 bases, with 10 bases between. The CDR3 spans 13 residues. The CDR3 reads CASSPQVAYEQYF. CDR3 DNA sequence: TGTGCCAGCAGTCCACAGGTCGCCTACGAGCAGTACTTC.

J is TRBJ2-1 and V is TRBV5-5, with 8 bases fitting TRBD1. The CDR3 has 15 residues. V shed 2 bases, J shed 7 bases, and the junction held 8 bases outside the gene matches. From germline, CDR1 is SGHKS and CDR2 YYEKEE (reference sequence). The CDR3 DNA follows: TGTGCCAGCAGCTTTGGGCAGGGGGCGAGAAATGAGCAGTTCTTC. Encoded protein: CASSFGQGARNEQFF.

This clonotype turned up a few times. The chain carries TRBV5-6 and TRBJ2-5; possible D gene TRBD1, 6 bases. Trimming cost V 5 bases and J 6 bases, with 14 bases left between them. Germline CDR1 is SGHDT and CDR2 is YYEEEE. The CDR3 runs 13 residues. The CDR3 DNA is TGTGCCAGCAGTCAGACAGGCCTTCAGACCCAGTACTTC. Amino acids: CASSQTGLQTQYF.

This clonotype was observed a few times. The chain employs TRBV20-1 and TRBJ2-1; tentatively, D is TRBD1 (7 bases). The CDR3 is made up of 16 amino acids. V shed 4 bases and J shed 2 bases, with 18 bases lying between them. CDR1 is DFQATT, CDR2 SNEGSKA, per germline (reference sequence). In DNA, the CDR3 is TGCAGTGCTACTAACAGACAGGGACTCACCTACAATGAGCAGTTCTTC. As protein: CSATNRQGLTYNEQFF.

The chain is built from TRBV3-1 and TRBJ2-7; D gene unclear. The CDR3 totals 12 residues. Between the trimmed V and J ends, which lost 3 bases and 4 bases, there was a span of 7 bases. Germline CDR1 LGHDT, CDR2 YNNKEL (reference sequence). This chain's CDR3 is CASSHLGYEQYF. In nucleotides, the CDR3 is TGTGCCAGCAGCCATCTTGGATACGAGCAGTACTTC.

Points on this clonotype: Germline is not matched at one junction end, which may reflect a read error. The chain joins TRBV7-7 to TRBJ2-1; TRBD1 agrees at 11 bases. CDR3 length equals 14 residues. Germline V CDR1 and CDR2: SSHAT, FNYEAQ (reference sequence). The CDR3 spells CASSAGQGANEQFF. CDR3 nucleotides: TGTGCTAGCAGCGCCGGACAGGGGGCAAATGAGCAGTTCTTC.

This chain uses TRBV18 with TRBJ1-4, with 9 bases that match TRBD1. The CDR3 totals 15 residues. The germline CDR1 and CDR2 sequences are KGHSH and LQKENI. The J segment lost 6 bases and the V segment lost 1 base, leaving 3 bases of the junction unmatched. The CDR3 sequence: CASSPRTGADEKLFF. The CDR3 nucleotides are TGTGCCAGCTCACCACGGACAGGGGCGGATGAAAAACTGTTTTTT.

This clonotype has only a few counts. The rearrangement joins TRBV20-1 to TRBJ2-3, with D perhaps being TRBD1 or TRBD2 (5 bases each). CDR1 is DFQATT and CDR2 is SNEGSKA in the germline V gene (reference sequence). CDR3 length: 13 residues. Trimming cost V 7 bases and J 0 bases, with 11 bases left between them. The CDR3 here is CSVSRDSTDTQYF. In DNA form, the CDR3 reads TGCAGTGTTAGCCGGGACAGCACAGATACGCAGTATTTT.

This clonotype has only a few counts. The CDR3 spells CASSRRTGVNTGELFF. The CDR3 nucleotides read TGCGCCAGCAGTCGAAGAACAGGGGTTAACACCGGGGAGCTGTTTTTT. This rearrangement joins TRBV5-1 to TRBJ2-2; 7 bases line up with TRBD1. The CDR3 is 16 amino acids. Germline V CDR1 and CDR2: SGHRS, YFSETQ. J gave up 2 bases and V 5 bases, and 9 bases lay outside the gene matches.

This clonotype was recorded a few times. The rearrangement joins TRBV9 to TRBJ2-7, with a tentative D call TRBD1 (5 bases). V was clipped by 0 bases and J by 2 bases, with 9 bases between them. The germline CDR1 and CDR2 sequences are SGDLS and YYNGEE. CDR3 length: 14 residues. CDR3 sequence (DNA): TGTGCCAGCAGCGTAGCAGGGTCCCCCTACGAGCAGTACTTC. This gives the protein CASSVAGSPYEQYF. Looking up the rest from reference TRBV9 and TRBJ2-7 gives the full variable domain: DSGVTQTPKHLITATGQRVTLRCSPRSGDLSVYWYQQSLDQGLQFLIQYYNGEERAKGNILERFSAQQFPDLHSELNLSSLELGDSALYFCASSVAGSPYEQYFGPGTRLTVT.

This chain links TRBV20-1 with TRBJ1-3; D unresolved. V lost 4 bases and J 2 bases, leaving 9 bases between the germline ends. The CDR3 spans 13 residues. Germline CDR1 reads DFQATT; CDR2 reads SNEGSKA (reference sequence). Here the CDR3 reads CSAIWNPGNTIYF. The CDR3 DNA reads TGCAGTGCTATCTGGAATCCTGGAAACACCATATATTTT.

This chain joins TRBV12-3 or TRBV12-4 and TRBJ1-5, with D hard to call. The CDR3 totals 14 residues. The germline V and J ends were trimmed by 3 bases and 1 base, with 7 bases remaining between them. CDR3 DNA sequence: TGTGCCAGCAGTTTCATGGGAAGCAATCAGCCCCAGCATTTT. This translates into CASSFMGSNQPQHF.